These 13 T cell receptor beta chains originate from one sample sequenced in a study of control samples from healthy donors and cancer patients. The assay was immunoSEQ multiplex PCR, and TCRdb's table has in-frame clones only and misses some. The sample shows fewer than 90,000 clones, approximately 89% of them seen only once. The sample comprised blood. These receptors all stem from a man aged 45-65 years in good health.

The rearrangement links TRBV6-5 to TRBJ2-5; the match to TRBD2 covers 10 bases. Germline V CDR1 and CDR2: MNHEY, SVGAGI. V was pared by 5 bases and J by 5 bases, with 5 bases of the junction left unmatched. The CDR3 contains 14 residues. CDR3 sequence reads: CASSLTSGEETQYF. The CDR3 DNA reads TGTGCCAGCAGTCTTACTAGCGGGGAGGAGACCCAGTACTTC.

The CDR3 nucleotides read TGTGCCAGCCGGTCAGGGGGCCAAGAGACCCAGTACTTC. Protein: CASRSGGQETQYF. This chain uses TRBV19 with TRBJ2-5; 7 bases map to TRBD1. V dropped 9 bases and J dropped 1; count of bases not matched to a gene: 5. In germline, CDR1 is LNHDA, CDR2 SQIVND (reference sequence). This CDR3 region has 13 residues.

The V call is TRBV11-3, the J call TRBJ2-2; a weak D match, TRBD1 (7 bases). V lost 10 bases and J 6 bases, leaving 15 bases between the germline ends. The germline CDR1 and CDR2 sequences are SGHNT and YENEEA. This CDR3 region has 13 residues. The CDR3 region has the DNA TGTGCCACCTTACAGGGGAGGTCCGGGGAGCTGTTTTTT. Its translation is CATLQGRSGELFF.

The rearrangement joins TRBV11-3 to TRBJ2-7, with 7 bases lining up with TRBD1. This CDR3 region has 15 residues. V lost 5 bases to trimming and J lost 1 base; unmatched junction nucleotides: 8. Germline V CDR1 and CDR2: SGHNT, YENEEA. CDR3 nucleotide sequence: TGTGCCAGCAGCCTACCGACAGGGACGTCCTACGAGCAGTACTTC. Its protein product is CASSLPTGTSYEQYF.

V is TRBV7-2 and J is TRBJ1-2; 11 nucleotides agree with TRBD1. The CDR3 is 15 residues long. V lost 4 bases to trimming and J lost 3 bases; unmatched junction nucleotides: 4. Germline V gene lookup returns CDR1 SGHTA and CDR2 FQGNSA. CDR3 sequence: CASSYMDRGHYGYTF. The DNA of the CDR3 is TGTGCCAGCAGCTATATGGACAGGGGGCACTATGGCTACACCTTC.

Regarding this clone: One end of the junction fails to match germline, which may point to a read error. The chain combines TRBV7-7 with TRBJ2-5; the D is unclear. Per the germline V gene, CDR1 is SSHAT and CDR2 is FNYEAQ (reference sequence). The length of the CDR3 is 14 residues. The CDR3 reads CASSPTEYQETQYF. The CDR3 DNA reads TGTGCTAGCAGCCCAACAGAGTACCAAGAGACCCAGTACTTC.

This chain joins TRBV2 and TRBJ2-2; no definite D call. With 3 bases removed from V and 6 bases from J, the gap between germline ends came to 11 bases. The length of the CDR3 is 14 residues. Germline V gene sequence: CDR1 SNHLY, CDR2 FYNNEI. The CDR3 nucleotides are TGTGCCAGCAGTGAGGGCCCGTGGGCCGGGGAGCTGTTTTTT. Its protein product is CASSEGPWAGELFF.

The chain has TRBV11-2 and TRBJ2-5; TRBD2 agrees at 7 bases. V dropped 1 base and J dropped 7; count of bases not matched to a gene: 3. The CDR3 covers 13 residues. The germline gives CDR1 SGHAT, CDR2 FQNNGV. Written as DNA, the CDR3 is TGTGCCAGCAGCTTAGGGGGGGAGGGGACCCAGTACTTC. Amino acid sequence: CASSLGGEGTQYF.

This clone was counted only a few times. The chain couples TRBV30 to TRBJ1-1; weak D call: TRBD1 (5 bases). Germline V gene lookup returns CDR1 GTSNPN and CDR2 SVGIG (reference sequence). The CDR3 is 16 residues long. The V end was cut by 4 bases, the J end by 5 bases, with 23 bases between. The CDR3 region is CAWKQGGRGWGTEAFF. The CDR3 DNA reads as TGTGCCTGGAAGCAAGGAGGGAGGGGTTGGGGAACTGAAGCTTTCTTT.

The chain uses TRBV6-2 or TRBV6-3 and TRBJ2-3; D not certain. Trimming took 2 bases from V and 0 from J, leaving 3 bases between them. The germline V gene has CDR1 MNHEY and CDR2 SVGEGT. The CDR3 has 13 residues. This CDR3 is CASSYGSTDTQYF. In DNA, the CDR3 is TGTGCCAGCAGTTACGGTAGCACAGATACGCAGTATTTT.

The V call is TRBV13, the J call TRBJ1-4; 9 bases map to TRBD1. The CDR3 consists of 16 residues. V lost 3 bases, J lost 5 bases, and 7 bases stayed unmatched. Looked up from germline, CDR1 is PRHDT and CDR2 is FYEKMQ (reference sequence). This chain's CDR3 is CASSFLKQGANEKLFF. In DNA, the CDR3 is TGTGCCAGCAGCTTCCTAAAACAGGGGGCGAATGAAAAACTGTTTTTT.

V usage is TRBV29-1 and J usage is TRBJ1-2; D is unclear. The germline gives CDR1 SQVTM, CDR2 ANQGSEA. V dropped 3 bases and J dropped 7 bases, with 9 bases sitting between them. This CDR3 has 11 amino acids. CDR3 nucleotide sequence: TGCAGCGTTGAGGTCTCGTCTGGCTACACCTTC. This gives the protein CSVEVSSGYTF.

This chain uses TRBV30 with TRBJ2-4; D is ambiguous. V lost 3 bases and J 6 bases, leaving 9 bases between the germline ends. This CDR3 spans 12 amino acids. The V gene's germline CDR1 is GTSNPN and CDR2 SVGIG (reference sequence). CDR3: CAWRDWLNIQYF. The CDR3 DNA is TGTGCCTGGAGAGACTGGTTAAACATTCAGTACTTC.